One and the same sample provided the 20 T cell receptor beta chains below, sequenced in a study of CD8 T cells in ankylosing spondylitis. MiXCR, run by TCRdb on the 5' RACE reads, gives a single entry per CDR3 protein. The sample has 150,000 to 200,000 distinct CDR3 sequences, approximately 10% seen once. Sequencing input: blood, either unsorted or a sorted T cell fraction (not recorded which). The receptor set was obtained from a male donor with ankylosing spondylitis or in good health (not recorded which).

This sequence joins TRBV10-3 and TRBJ1-1, with TRBD1 matching 11 bases. The CDR3 consists of 15 residues. In germline, CDR1 is ENHRY, CDR2 SYGVKD. V shed 7 bases, J shed 7 bases, and the junction held 11 bases outside the gene matches. The CDR3 DNA sequence: TGTGCCATCATCGGCGGACAGGGGGCGAAAAGTGAAGCTTTCTTT. The encoded protein is CAIIGGQGAKSEAFF.

Regarding this clonotype: At one end, the junction sequence differs from germline, possibly due to a read error. The V call is TRBV28, the J call TRBJ1-1; maybe TRBD1 (5 bases). Germline CDR1 and CDR2: MDHEN and SYDVKM. The CDR3 runs to 16 residues. CDR3 sequence reads: CASRLAQGGRGTEAFF. The CDR3 nucleotides are TGTGCCAGCCGTTTAGCTCAGGGAGGGAGGGGCACTGAAGCTTTCTTT.

This clonotype occurred many times. This chain links TRBV12-3 or TRBV12-4 with TRBJ2-5; D uncertain. CDR3 size: 12 residues. V shed 2 bases and J shed 4 bases, with 5 bases lying between them. In nucleotides, the CDR3 is TGTGCCAGCAGTTTACAAGCAGAGACCCAGTACTTC. It encodes CASSLQAETQYF.

This clonotype occurred a few times. The rearrangement uses TRBV20-1 and TRBJ1-1, with TRBD1 matching over 7 bases. The CDR3 runs 14 residues. The germline CDR1 and CDR2 sequences are DFQATT and SNEGSKA (reference sequence). Trimming cost V 6 bases and J 1 base; bases outside gene matches: 8. The CDR3 here is CSAPTGPKNTEAFF. The DNA for the CDR3 is TGCAGTGCGCCGACAGGGCCTAAGAACACTGAAGCTTTCTTT.

The chain uses TRBV7-9 and TRBJ1-4; D call uncertain. This CDR3 spans 14 amino acids. V gave up 2 bases and J gave up 6 bases, with 10 bases separating them. Germline assignment: CDR1 SEHNR and CDR2 FQNEAQ (reference sequence). This chain's CDR3 is CASSLPGRHEKLFF. The CDR3 DNA follows: TGTGCCAGCAGCTTACCAGGACGGCATGAAAAACTGTTTTTT.

The V and J genes are TRBV5-1 and TRBJ2-5; 7 bases agree with TRBD2. The CDR3 is made up of 14 amino acids. Germline V lookup: CDR1 SGHRS, CDR2 YFSETQ. V shed 4 bases and J 5 bases; nucleotides not matched to a gene: 8. CDR3 nucleotides: TGCGCCAGCAGCCCGGGAGCGGGGATGGAGACCCAGTACTTC. It is translated as CASSPGAGMETQYF.

This clonotype occurred many times. The V gene is TRBV5-1, the J gene TRBJ2-5; tentatively, D is TRBD1 (5 bases). CDR3 size: 13 residues. V was clipped by 4 bases and J by 5 bases, with 12 bases between them. Germline values: CDR1 SGHRS, CDR2 YFSETQ. The CDR3 DNA follows: TGCGCCAGCAGCATTCAGGGTGAGGAGACCCAGTACTTC. Amino acid sequence: CASSIQGEETQYF. Variable domain in full (rest from reference TRBV5-1 and TRBJ2-5): KAGVTQTPRYLIKTRGQQVTLSCSPISGHRSVSWYQQTPGQGLQFLFEYFSETQRNKGNFPGRFSGRQFSNSRSEMNVSTLELGDSALYLCASSIQGEETQYFGPGTRLLVL.

This clonotype occurred many times. The V call is TRBV6-1, the J call TRBJ1-6, with D unresolved. The CDR3 has 13 amino acids. Germline CDR1 and CDR2: MNHNS and SASEGT. Trimming took off 5 bases at V and 8 bases at J, with 10 bases between the two ends. The CDR3 is CASSLRQDSPLHF. The CDR3 nucleotides read TGTGCCAGCAGTCTTAGGCAAGATTCACCCCTCCACTTT.

Many counts were recorded for this clonotype. V is TRBV30 and J is TRBJ2-3; 7 nucleotides match TRBD2. The CDR3 runs to 13 residues. CDR1 and CDR2 (germline): GTSNPN, SVGIG (reference sequence). Losses at the gene ends were 6 bases for V and 2 bases for J; bases not matched to a gene: 5. The CDR3 DNA reads as TGTGCCTGCCGCCTAGCGGCCACAGATACGCAGTATTTT. Translated: CACRLAATDTQYF.

This clonotype was detected ten times or more. The V gene is TRBV29-1, the J gene TRBJ2-3; D is unclear. The length of the CDR3 is 13 residues. The ends were cut back, 7 bases at V and 6 bases at J, with 17 bases in the middle. Per the germline V gene, CDR1 is SQVTM and CDR2 is ANQGSEA. CDR3 sequence reads: CSGHVAGLDTQYF. The CDR3, as DNA: TGCAGCGGTCATGTCGCCGGGCTGGATACGCAGTATTTT.

In its sample, this clonotype was seen many times. This chain joins TRBV29-1 and TRBJ1-2, with D hard to call. Trimming removed 4 bases at V and 8 bases at J, with 11 bases between. From germline, CDR1 is SQVTM and CDR2 ANQGSEA. There are 11 residues in the CDR3. CDR3 in DNA: TGCAGCGTTGGAGTTGGGTGGGGCTACACCTTC. Its translation is CSVGVGWGYTF. The full variable domain, with the rest looked up from reference TRBV29-1 and TRBJ1-2, is SAVISQKPSRDICQRGTSLTIQCQVDSQVTMMFWYRQQPGQSLTLIATANQGSEATYESGFVIDKFPISRPNLTFSTLTVSNMSPEDSSIYLCSVGVGWGYTFGSGTRLTVV.

This clonotype was found many times. The gene calls are TRBV4-1 and TRBJ2-2; TRBD1 aligns across 9 bases. This CDR3 comprises 17 residues. Germline CDR1 reads MGHRA; CDR2 reads YSYEKL. The J segment lost 4 bases and the V segment lost 1 base, leaving 7 bases of the junction unmatched. The DNA of the CDR3 is TGCGCCAGCAGCCAAGCAACCGGGACAGGGCGCACCGGGGAGCTGTTTTTT. This sequence encodes CASSQATGTGRTGELFF.

This chain connects TRBV30 to TRBJ2-1; no reliable D call. Germline V gives CDR1 GTSNPN, CDR2 SVGIG (reference sequence). V was clipped by 3 bases and J by 6 bases, with 12 bases between them. The length of the CDR3 is 13 residues. DNA for the CDR3: TGTGCCTGGAGAAAGGATCTAGGCAATGAGCAGTTCTTC. Protein product: CAWRKDLGNEQFF.

This chain connects TRBV20-1 to TRBJ1-6; maybe TRBD1 (6 bases). CDR1 and CDR2 (germline): DFQATT, SNEGSKA (reference sequence). Between the trimmed V and J ends, which lost 1 base and 5 bases, there was a span of 15 bases. This CDR3 is built from 16 residues. The CDR3 reads CSARGGLGQHNSPLHF. DNA for the CDR3: TGCAGTGCTAGAGGGGGGCTCGGACAGCATAATTCACCCCTCCACTTT.

The chain is built from TRBV12-3 or TRBV12-4 and TRBJ2-2; no definite D call. V shed 11 bases and J shed 4 bases, with 5 bases lying between them. The CDR3 totals 10 residues. CDR3 loop: CACSTGELFF. For the CDR3, the DNA is TGTGCCTGCTCCACCGGGGAGCTGTTTTTT.

The chain links TRBV6-1 to TRBJ2-2; weak D call: TRBD2 (6 bases). Germline loops: CDR1 MNHNS, CDR2 SASEGT. This CDR3 is 16 amino acids long. The ends were cut back, 6 bases at V and 6 bases at J, with 20 bases in the middle. This CDR3 reads CASSPLGGGLPGELFF. The CDR3 nucleotides read TGTGCCAGCAGCCCCCTTGGGGGAGGTCTTCCCGGGGAGCTGTTTTTT.

In its sample, this clonotype was seen a few times. The V and J genes are TRBV10-3 and TRBJ2-5; D is ambiguous. Germline V lookup: CDR1 ENHRY, CDR2 SYGVKD. Between the trimmed V and J ends, which lost 3 bases and 6 bases, there was a span of 14 bases. This CDR3 is built from 14 residues. The chain's CDR3 is CAISDALELQTQYF. Written as DNA, the CDR3 is TGTGCCATCAGTGACGCATTAGAATTACAGACCCAGTACTTC.

This clonotype has a count of ten or more. This chain connects TRBV20-1 to TRBJ1-1, with TRBD1 as a possible D gene (5 bases). The CDR3 runs 15 residues. The germline V and J ends were trimmed by 2 bases and 1 base, with 14 bases remaining between them. Germline CDR1 DFQATT, CDR2 SNEGSKA (reference sequence). The CDR3 reads CSARPYRRPNTEAFF. The CDR3 bases are TGCAGTGCTAGACCCTACAGGCGACCGAACACTGAAGCTTTCTTT.

The table lists this clonotype with many counts. The chain combines TRBV28 with TRBJ1-2, with D unclear. CDR3 size: 14 residues. V lost 4 bases and J lost 1, with 10 bases in between. The germline gives CDR1 MDHEN, CDR2 SYDVKM. The CDR3: CASSSPGFNYGYTF. CDR3 bases: TGTGCCAGCAGTTCACCGGGATTTAACTATGGCTACACCTTC.

This clonotype was seen ten or more times. V and J are TRBV9 and TRBJ1-4, with TRBD1 identical over 11 bases. V lost 2 bases, J lost 0 bases, and 12 bases stayed unmatched. The germline V gene has CDR1 SGDLS and CDR2 YYNGEE. The CDR3 is 20 amino acids. The CDR3 nucleotides read TGTGCCAGCAGCGTGAGAACCGGGACAGGGGGACCTGCAACTAATGAAAAACTGTTTTTT. It specifies CASSVRTGTGGPATNEKLFF.